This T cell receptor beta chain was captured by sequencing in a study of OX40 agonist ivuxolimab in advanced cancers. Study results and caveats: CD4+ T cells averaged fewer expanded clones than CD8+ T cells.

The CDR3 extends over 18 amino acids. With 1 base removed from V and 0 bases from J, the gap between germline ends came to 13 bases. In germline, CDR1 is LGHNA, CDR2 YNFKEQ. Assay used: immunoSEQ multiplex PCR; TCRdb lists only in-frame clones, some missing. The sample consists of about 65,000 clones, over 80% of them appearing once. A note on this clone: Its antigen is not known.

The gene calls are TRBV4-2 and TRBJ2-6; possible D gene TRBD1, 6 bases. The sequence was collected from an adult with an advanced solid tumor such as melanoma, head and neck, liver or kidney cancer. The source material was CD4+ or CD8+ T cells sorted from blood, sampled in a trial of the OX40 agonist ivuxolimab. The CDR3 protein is CASSQGTGLFSGANVLTF. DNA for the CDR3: TGTGCCAGCAGCCAAGGCACAGGGTTATTCTCTGGGGCCAACGTCCTGACTTTC.